This entry describes one T cell receptor beta chain. Its antigen is still unknown. Base qualities are missing; no much larger clone stands one base away. These data originate in a study of Ad26.COV2.S vaccination and SARS-CoV-2 variants (dated by TCRdb to the early 2020s). The study in broad terms: Donors in the vaccine arm were drawn from COV1001, a phase I-IIa trial of Ad26.COV2.S in healthy adults that was multicentre, randomized, double-blind and placebo-controlled. Ad26.COV2.S was given intramuscularly at 5x10^10 or 1x10^11 viral particles, as a single shot or as two shots 56 days apart. The specificity and breadth of SARS-CoV-2-reactive T cell receptors after Ad26.COV2.S vaccination were assessed by TCRbeta repertoire sequencing. The TCR-sequenced set comprised around 30 samples: around 20 Ad26.COV2.S vaccine recipients, 5 placebo recipients and 8 SARS-CoV-2 convalescent individuals. Participants in the trial were split at random into five groups of five each, receiving low-dose or high-dose Ad26.COV2.S once or twice, or else placebo on both occasions. Investigators did not know the trial group allocation while performing experiments and assessing outcomes.

The immunoSEQ Assay was used to sequence TCRbeta CDR3 regions. After extraction, genomic DNA underwent amplification by bias-controlled multiplex PCR, followed by high-throughput sequencing. Turning to the authors' computational methods: To quantify the absolute abundance of each unique TCRbeta CDR3 region, sequences were collapsed and filtered. T cell fraction was estimated by normalizing TCRbeta template counts to usable DNA, which was measured by amplifying reference genes present in all nucleated cells. Repertoire TCRs were annotated as SARS-CoV-2-specific when V gene, CDR3 amino acid sequence and J gene were exactly matched to a known reactive TCR set. The reference SARS-CoV-2 TCR set was derived from MIRA and filtered for enrichment in COVID-19-positive ImmuneCODE repertoires, a step that removed public or cross-reactive TCRs. Drawing on the MIRA antigens, annotated TCRs were analysed further at the level of specific ORF or position within ORF. Breadth was defined as the number of annotated unique rearrangements divided by the total number of unique productive rearrangements, and depth was defined as the summed frequency of the annotated unique rearrangements. Two-sided Wilcoxon rank-sum tests were applied when comparing TCR breadth between groups. TCRdb stores this immuneACCESS table with in-frame sequences only. Part of the clones is absent; in the studies checked, under half of the shortfall reflects unresolved V genes, and no reason is known for the rest. V, J and clone size were drawn from that table, and D and trimming were deduced from the DNA. Counted in this sample were about 400,000 clones; 80% to 90% of them appeared once. Around 3.4% of the sample comes from the top ten.

Interpreted using the paper, the treatment or condition label stands for: around 19 received Ad26.COV2.S at low or high dose, single or two shots; several received placebo; per-sample allocation not given. Repertoires of vaccine and placebo recipients were sequenced from samples taken on day 63 after the first injection. Between 29 July and 7 August 2020, Cohort 1b enrolled around 24 adults aged 18-55 years at one site in Boston, USA. Ad26.COV2.S was a replication-incompetent adenovirus type 26 vector expressing a prefusion-stabilized SARS-CoV-2 spike protein from the original Wuhan strain. General findings and caveats noted by the study authors: The authors noted that the TCR breadth and depth analyses may have underestimated total T cell responses. The study lacked the statistical power to compare responses across vaccine doses or regimens. Higher spike-specific TCR breadth was observed in Ad26.COV2.S recipients than in placebo recipients (P = 0.0014). Substantial breadth of spike-specific CD8+ and CD4+ T cell responses was reported after vaccination. Vaccine and placebo recipients had comparable non-spike TCR breadth, which fits with the vaccine containing only spike.

This clonotype was obtained from a person between 18 and 59 years old who received the Ad26.COV2.S COVID-19 vaccine or a placebo. This specimen consisted of peripheral blood, obtained in a trial of Ad26.COV2.S vaccine versus placebo.

CDR3 loop: CASSYRQGELFF. The bases are TGTGCCAGCAGTTATCGACAGGGGGAGCTGTTTTTT. The chain employs TRBV6-2 or TRBV6-3 and TRBJ2-2; 5 matching bases give a weak D call of TRBD1. The germline V gene gives CDR1 as MNHEY and CDR2 as SVGEGT. V lost 3 bases and J lost 8 bases; the stretch between them is 7 bases long. From cysteine to phenylalanine, the CDR3 is 12 amino acids long. Only the CDR3 region is kept as DNA, spanning 36 bases read in frame from base 1.